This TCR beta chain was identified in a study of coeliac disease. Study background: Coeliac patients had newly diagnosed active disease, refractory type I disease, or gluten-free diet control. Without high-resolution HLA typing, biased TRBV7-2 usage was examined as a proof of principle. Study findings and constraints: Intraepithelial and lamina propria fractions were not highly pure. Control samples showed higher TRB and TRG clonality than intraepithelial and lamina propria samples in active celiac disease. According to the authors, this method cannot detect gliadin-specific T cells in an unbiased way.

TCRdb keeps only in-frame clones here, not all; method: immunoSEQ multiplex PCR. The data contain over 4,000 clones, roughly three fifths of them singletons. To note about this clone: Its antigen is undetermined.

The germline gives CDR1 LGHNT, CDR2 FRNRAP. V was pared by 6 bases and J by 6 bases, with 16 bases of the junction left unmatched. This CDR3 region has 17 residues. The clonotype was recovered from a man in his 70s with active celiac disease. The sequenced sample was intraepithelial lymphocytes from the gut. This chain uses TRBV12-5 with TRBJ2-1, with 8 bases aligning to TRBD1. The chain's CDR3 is CASGQKSGQGWGNEQFF. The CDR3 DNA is TGTGCTAGTGGCCAGAAGTCCGGACAGGGTTGGGGCAATGAGCAGTTCTTC.